A selection of T cell receptor beta chains follows, all from one sample in a study of regulatory dendritic cells for organ transplantation. Generated by immunoSEQ multiplex PCR, the TCRdb table keeps only in-frame clones and is missing some. There are tens of thousands of clones in the sample; 85% to 95% occur only once, and 0.11% lies in the top ten. The specimen sequenced was naive CD8+ T cells from blood. All receptors derive from a human donor in good health. Each CDR3 is given with its conserved first and last residue. Each record gives: D gene, V gene, J gene, clone size, CDR3 DNA, CDR3 protein. D genes are given only for firm matches. Clone size appears in some rows only: once, few, many, or a class for an expanded clone.

d_gene: NA
v_gene: TRBV27
j_gene: TRBJ2-5
abundance: once
CDR3nt: TGTGCCAGCAGTTTTCTGTCGGGGGAGGAGACCCAGTACTTC
CDR3aa: CASSFLSGEETQYF

d_gene: NA
v_gene: TRBV19
j_gene: TRBJ2-1
abundance: NA
CDR3nt: TGTGCCAGTAGTGAGGTAGCGGAACCGTACAATGAGCAGTTCTTC
CDR3aa: CASSEVAEPYNEQFF

d_gene: NA
v_gene: TRBV27
j_gene: TRBJ1-5
abundance: NA
CDR3nt: TGTGCCAGCAGTTTAGAGGCGCATAGCAATCAGCCCCAGCATTTT
CDR3aa: CASSLEAHSNQPQHF

d_gene: NA
v_gene: TRBV9
j_gene: TRBJ1-5
abundance: NA
CDR3nt: TGTGCCAGCGGGGGGAGCAATCAGCCCCAGCATTTT
CDR3aa: CASGGSNQPQHF

d_gene: NA
v_gene: TRBV11-2
j_gene: TRBJ2-7
abundance: NA
CDR3nt: TGTGCCAGCAGCCCCCTTGGGCGCGAGCAGTACTTC
CDR3aa: CASSPLGREQYF

d_gene: NA
v_gene: TRBV5-1
j_gene: TRBJ2-2
abundance: NA
CDR3nt: TGCGCCAGCAGCCCGTTCCTCTTTTCGAACACCGGGGAGCTGTTTTTT
CDR3aa: CASSPFLFSNTGELFF

d_gene: NA
v_gene: TRBV2
j_gene: TRBJ2-7
abundance: NA
CDR3nt: TGTGCCAGCTTCAGGGGTTACAACTACGAGCAGTACTTC
CDR3aa: CASFRGYNYEQYF

d_gene: NA
v_gene: TRBV7-9
j_gene: TRBJ1-1
abundance: NA
CDR3nt: TGTGCCAGCAGCGGCAGTCGGGGAGGGTTT
CDR3aa: CASSGSRGGF

d_gene: NA
v_gene: TRBV6-5
j_gene: TRBJ2-7
abundance: NA
CDR3nt: TGTGCCAGCAGTCGCGACATATATACGAGCGAGCAGTACTTC
CDR3aa: CASSRDIYTSEQYF

d_gene: TRBD1
v_gene: TRBV14
j_gene: TRBJ2-7
abundance: NA
CDR3nt: TGTGCCAGCAGCCACGGACCGGGACAGGGGAACGAGCAGTACTTC
CDR3aa: CASSHGPGQGNEQYF

d_gene: NA
v_gene: TRBV14
j_gene: TRBJ2-4
abundance: NA
CDR3nt: TGTGCCAGCAGCCACGGGGATTGGGGAAAAAACATTCAGTACTTC
CDR3aa: CASSHGDWGKNIQYF

d_gene: NA
v_gene: TRBV28
j_gene: TRBJ2-7
abundance: once
CDR3nt: TGTGCCAGCAGCATCCTCGCAGGGCTTACGGGGTCCTACGAGCAGTACTTC
CDR3aa: CASSILAGLTGSYEQYF

d_gene: NA
v_gene: TRBV28
j_gene: TRBJ1-5
abundance: NA
CDR3nt: TGTGCCAGCAGTTGGGACGGAAACAATCAGCCCCAGCATTTT
CDR3aa: CASSWDGNNQPQHF

d_gene: TRBD1
v_gene: TRBV19
j_gene: TRBJ1-4
abundance: NA
CDR3nt: TGTGCCAGTAGTCAACTAAGTCGGACAGGGTACGAAAAACTGTTTTTT
CDR3aa: CASSQLSRTGYEKLFF

d_gene: TRBD1
v_gene: TRBV19
j_gene: TRBJ2-7
abundance: few
CDR3nt: TGTGCCACCTCGGGACAGGGATCCTACGAGCAGTACTTC
CDR3aa: CATSGQGSYEQYF

d_gene: TRBD1
v_gene: TRBV20-1
j_gene: TRBJ1-1
abundance: NA
CDR3nt: TGCAGTGCTACAGGGGGGACTGAAGCTTTCTTT
CDR3aa: CSATGGTEAFF

d_gene: TRBD1
v_gene: TRBV6-5
j_gene: TRBJ1-2
abundance: NA
CDR3nt: TGTGCCAGCAGTTACTCGGTCGTGGCAGGGGGTGGCTACACCTTC
CDR3aa: CASSYSVVAGGGYTF

d_gene: NA
v_gene: TRBV27
j_gene: TRBJ2-5
abundance: NA
CDR3nt: TGTGCCAGCAGTTTAACTAGTATCCAAGAGACCCAGTACTTC
CDR3aa: CASSLTSIQETQYF

d_gene: NA
v_gene: TRBV6-1
j_gene: TRBJ2-1
abundance: NA
CDR3nt: TGTGCCAGCAGTGAACTTCGGGGGCAGTTCTTC
CDR3aa: CASSELRGQFF